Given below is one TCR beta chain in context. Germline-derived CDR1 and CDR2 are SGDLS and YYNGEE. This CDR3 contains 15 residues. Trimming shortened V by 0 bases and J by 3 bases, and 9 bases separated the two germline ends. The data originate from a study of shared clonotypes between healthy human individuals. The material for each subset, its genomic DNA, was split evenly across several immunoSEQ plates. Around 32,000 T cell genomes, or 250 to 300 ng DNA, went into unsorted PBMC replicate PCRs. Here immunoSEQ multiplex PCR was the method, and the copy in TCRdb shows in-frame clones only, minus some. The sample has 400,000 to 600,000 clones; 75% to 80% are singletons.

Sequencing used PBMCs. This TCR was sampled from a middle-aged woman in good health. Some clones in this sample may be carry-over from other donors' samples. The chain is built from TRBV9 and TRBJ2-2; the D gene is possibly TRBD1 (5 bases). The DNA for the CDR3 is TGTGCCAGCAGCGTAGATTCAGGGTACACCGGGGAGCTGTTTTTT. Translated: CASSVDSGYTGELFF.